The 2 T cell receptor beta chains below all came from one sample that was sequenced in a study of vaccination and CD4 T cells after COVID-19. Treatment reported: roughly ten-day PBMC culture with coronavirus spike peptide pools or control peptides (ViraFEST assay). The Oncomine TCR Beta short-read assay was what sequenced the DNA obtained from cultured CD4+ T cells. MiXCR, applied by TCRdb to the PCR reads, yields one record per CDR3 protein. The sample holds about 26,000 distinct CDR3 sequences, around half seen once. What these receptors recognize is not known. The material was CD4+ T cells from blood, cultured in vitro, obtained before SARS-CoV-2 vaccination. These receptor sequences come from a human donor who received a COVID-19 vaccine.

This clonotype has only a few counts. The J gene is TRBJ2-5, the V gene TRBV4-1, with D maybe TRBD2 (6 bases). The DNA matches TRBJ2-7 better at its end, which makes the J call doubtful. CDR3 length: 19 amino acids. Germline values: CDR1 MGHRA, CDR2 YSYEKL. In DNA, the CDR3 is TGCGCCAGCAGCCGCCAAGAAAAGCGCCTTGGCGGGGAATTCTACGAGCAGTACTTC. Encoded protein: CASSRQEKRLGGEFYEQYF.

The chain has TRBV15 and TRBJ2-7; 9 bases map to TRBD1. This CDR3 has 18 amino acids. Germline CDR1 is LNHNV and CDR2 is YYDKDF (reference sequence). Germline trimming cut 3 bases from V and 5 bases from J; bases unmatched to any gene: 17. Written as DNA, the CDR3 is TGTGCCACCAGCAGGATATTTTTTACCGGGACAGGGACCAACGAGCAGTACTTC. This encodes CATSRIFFTGTGTNEQYF.